Sequencing of this TCR beta chain was carried out in a study of radiotherapy plus CTLA-4 blockade in lung cancer. Focal radiation was given together with CTLA-4 blockade (ipilimumab) to patients with chemo-refractory metastatic non-small-cell lung cancer. Notes on this clone: What it recognizes is unknown.

This table comes from immunoSEQ multiplex PCR, and its TCRdb copy is limited to in-frame clones, with some not included. Here the sample spans about 25,000 clones, around 70% being singletons. Study-wide results and caveats: Following radiotherapy plus ipilimumab, tumor-derived TCR clones expanded in the blood.

Trimming stripped 0 bases from V and 7 bases from J, with 12 bases between. This CDR3 is 14 amino acids long. Germline CDR1 and CDR2: MNHNY and SVGAGI (reference sequence). The source was peripheral blood, collected from a patient treated with radiotherapy plus ipilimumab. The V and J genes are TRBV6-6 and TRBJ1-1; a possible D gene is TRBD1 (5 bases). This receptor was taken from a human donor with non-small cell lung cancer whose response to radiotherapy plus ipilimumab could not be evaluated. CDR3 protein: CASSYSRQGGEAFF. Written as DNA, the CDR3 is TGTGCCAGCAGTTACTCGAGGCAGGGAGGTGAAGCTTTCTTT.